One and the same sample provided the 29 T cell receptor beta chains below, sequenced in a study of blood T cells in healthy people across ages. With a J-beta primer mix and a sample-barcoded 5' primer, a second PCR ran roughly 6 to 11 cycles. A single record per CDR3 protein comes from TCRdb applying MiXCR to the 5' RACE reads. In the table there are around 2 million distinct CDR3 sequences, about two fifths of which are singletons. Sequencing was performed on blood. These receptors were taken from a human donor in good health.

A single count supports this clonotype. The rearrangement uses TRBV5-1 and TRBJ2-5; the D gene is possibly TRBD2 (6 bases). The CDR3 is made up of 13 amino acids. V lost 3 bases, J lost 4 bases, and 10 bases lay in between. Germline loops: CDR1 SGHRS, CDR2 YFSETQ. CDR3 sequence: CASSSGDVETQYF. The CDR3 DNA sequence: TGCGCCAGCAGCTCGGGGGATGTAGAGACCCAGTACTTC.

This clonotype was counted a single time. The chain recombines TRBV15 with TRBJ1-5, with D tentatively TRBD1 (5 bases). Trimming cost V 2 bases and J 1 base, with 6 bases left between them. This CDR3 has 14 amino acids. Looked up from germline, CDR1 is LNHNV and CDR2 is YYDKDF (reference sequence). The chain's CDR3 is CATSRQGSNQPQHF. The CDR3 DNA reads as TGTGCCACCAGCAGACAGGGCAGCAATCAGCCCCAGCATTTT.

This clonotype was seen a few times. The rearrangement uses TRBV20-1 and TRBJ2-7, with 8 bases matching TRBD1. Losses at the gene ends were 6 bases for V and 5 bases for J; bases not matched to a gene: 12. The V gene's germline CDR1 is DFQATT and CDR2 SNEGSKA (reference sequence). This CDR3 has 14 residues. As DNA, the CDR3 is TGCAGTGCCATGCCCGGGACAGGTTACGACGAGCAGTACTTC. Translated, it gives CSAMPGTGYDEQYF.

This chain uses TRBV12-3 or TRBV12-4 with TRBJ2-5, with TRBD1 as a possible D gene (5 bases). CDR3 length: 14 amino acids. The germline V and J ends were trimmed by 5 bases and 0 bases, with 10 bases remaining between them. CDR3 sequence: CASSQGHNQETQYF. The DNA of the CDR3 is TGTGCCAGCAGTCAAGGACACAACCAAGAGACCCAGTACTTC.

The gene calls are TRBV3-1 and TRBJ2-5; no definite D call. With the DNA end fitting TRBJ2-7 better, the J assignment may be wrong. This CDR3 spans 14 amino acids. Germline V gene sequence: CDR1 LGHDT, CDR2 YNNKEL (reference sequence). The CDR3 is CASSPQPPPSEQYF. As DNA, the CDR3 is TGTGCCAGCAGCCCTCAGCCCCCACCGAGCGAGCAGTACTTC.

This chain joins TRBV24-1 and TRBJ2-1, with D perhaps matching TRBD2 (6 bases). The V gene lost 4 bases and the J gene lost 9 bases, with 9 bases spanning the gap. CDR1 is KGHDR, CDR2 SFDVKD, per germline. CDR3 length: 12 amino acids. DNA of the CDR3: TGTGCCACCAGTGAGGTCGGGGGTGAGCAGTTCTTC. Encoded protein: CATSEVGGEQFF.

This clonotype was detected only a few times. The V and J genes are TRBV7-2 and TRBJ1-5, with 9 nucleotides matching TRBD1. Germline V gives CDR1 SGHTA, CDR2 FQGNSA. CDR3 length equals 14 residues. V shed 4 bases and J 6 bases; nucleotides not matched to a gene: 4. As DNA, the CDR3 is TGTGCCAGCAGCTGGGAGGGACAGGGTCAGCCCCAGCATTTT. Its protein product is CASSWEGQGQPQHF. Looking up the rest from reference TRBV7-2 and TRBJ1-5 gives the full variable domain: GAGVSQSPSNKVTEKGKDVELRCDPISGHTALYWYRQSLGQGLEFLIYFQGNSAPDKSGLPSDRFSAERTGGSVSTLTIQRTQQEDSAVYLCASSWEGQGQPQHFGDGTRLSIL.

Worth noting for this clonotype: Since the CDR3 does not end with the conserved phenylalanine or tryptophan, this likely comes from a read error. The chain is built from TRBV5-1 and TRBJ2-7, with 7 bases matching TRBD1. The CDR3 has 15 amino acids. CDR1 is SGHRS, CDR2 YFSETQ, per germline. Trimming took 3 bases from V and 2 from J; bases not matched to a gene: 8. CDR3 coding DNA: TGCGCCAGCAGCTGGACCCGGGACAGCACCTACGAGCAGTACTTA. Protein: CASSWTRDSTYEQYL.

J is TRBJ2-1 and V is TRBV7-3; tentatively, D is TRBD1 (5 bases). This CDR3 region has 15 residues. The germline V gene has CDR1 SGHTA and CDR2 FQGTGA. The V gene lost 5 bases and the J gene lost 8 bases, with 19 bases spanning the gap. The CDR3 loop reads CASSPGSSKVDEQFF. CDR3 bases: TGTGCCAGCAGCCCAGGGTCTTCGAAGGTCGATGAGCAGTTCTTC.

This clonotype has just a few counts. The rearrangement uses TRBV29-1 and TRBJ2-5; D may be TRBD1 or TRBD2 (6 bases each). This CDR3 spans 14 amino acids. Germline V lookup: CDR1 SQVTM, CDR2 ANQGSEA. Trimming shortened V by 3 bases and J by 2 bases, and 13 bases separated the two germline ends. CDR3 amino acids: CSVEEGGTQETQYF. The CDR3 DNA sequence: TGCAGCGTTGAGGAGGGGGGAACACAAGAGACCCAGTACTTC.

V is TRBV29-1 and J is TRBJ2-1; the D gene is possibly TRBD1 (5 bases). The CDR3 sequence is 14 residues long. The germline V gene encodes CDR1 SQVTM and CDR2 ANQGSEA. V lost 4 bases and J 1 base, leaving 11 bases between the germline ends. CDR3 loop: CSVGGAESYNEQFF. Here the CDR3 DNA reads TGCAGCGTTGGTGGGGCGGAATCCTACAATGAGCAGTTCTTC.

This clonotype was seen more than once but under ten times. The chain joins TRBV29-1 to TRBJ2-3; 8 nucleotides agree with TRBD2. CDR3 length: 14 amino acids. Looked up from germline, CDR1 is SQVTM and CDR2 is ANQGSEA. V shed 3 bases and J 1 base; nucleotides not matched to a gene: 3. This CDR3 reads CSVEHSGGTDTQYF. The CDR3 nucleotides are TGCAGCGTTGAGCATAGCGGGGGCACAGATACGCAGTATTTT.

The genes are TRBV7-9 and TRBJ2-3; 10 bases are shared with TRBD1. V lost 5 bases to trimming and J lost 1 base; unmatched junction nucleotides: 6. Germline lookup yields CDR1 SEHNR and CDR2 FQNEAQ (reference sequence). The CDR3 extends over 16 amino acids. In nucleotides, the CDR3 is TGTGCCAGCAGCGGCGGGGACAGGGGACGCACAGATACGCAGTATTTT. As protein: CASSGGDRGRTDTQYF.

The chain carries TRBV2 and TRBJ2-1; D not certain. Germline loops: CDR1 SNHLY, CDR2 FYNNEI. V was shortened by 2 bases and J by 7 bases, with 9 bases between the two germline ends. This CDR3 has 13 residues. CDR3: CASSELSLNEQFF. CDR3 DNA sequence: TGTGCCAGCAGTGAACTGTCTCTGAATGAGCAGTTCTTC.

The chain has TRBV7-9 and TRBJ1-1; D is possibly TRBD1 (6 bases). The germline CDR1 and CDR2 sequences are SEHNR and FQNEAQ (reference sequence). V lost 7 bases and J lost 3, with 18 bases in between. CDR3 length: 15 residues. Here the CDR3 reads CASIQQGWGHTEAFF. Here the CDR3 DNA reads TGTGCCAGCATCCAACAAGGGTGGGGGCACACTGAAGCTTTCTTT.

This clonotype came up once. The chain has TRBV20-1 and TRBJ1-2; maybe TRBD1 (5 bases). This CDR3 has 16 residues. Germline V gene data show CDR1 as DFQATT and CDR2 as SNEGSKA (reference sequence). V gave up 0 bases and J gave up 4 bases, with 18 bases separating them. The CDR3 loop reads CSARDGGRGSRYGYTF. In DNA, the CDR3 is TGCAGTGCTAGAGATGGTGGACGGGGCAGTCGCTATGGCTACACCTTC.

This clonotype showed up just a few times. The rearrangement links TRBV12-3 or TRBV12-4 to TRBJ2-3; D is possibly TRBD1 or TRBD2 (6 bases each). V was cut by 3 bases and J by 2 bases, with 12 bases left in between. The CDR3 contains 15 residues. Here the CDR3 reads CASSLRGEATDTQYF. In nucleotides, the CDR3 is TGTGCCAGCAGTTTGAGGGGGGAGGCCACAGATACGCAGTATTTT.

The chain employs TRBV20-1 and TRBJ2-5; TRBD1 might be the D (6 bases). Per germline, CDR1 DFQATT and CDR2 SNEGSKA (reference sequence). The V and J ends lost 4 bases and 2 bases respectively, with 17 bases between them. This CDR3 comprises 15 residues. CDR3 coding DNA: TGCAGTGCTACCGTGGACGGGACACCGCAAGAGACCCAGTACTTC. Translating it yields CSATVDGTPQETQYF.

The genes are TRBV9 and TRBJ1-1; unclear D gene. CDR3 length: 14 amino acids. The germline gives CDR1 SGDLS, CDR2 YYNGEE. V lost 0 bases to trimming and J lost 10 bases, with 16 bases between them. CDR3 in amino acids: CASSVAALGGRAFF. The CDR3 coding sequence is TGTGCCAGCAGCGTAGCGGCCCTTGGAGGGAGAGCTTTCTTT.

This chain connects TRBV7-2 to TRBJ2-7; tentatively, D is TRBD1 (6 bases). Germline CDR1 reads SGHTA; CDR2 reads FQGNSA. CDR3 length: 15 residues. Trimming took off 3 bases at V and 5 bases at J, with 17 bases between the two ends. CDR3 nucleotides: TGTGCCAGCAGCTTTGGCCTACAGGGTTCTCACGAGCAGTACTTC. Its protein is CASSFGLQGSHEQYF.

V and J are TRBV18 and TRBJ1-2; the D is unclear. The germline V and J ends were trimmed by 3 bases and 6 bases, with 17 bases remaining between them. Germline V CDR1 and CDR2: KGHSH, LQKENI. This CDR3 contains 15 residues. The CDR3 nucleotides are TGTGCCAGCTCACCTAACCCACTTTCAGGAGATGGCTACACCTTC. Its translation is CASSPNPLSGDGYTF.

The DNA for the CDR3 is TGTGCCAGCAGCCCAAGGCCCGACACCGGGGAGCTGTTTTTT. It encodes CASSPRPDTGELFF. This chain links TRBV7-2 with TRBJ2-2; D gene ambiguous. Trimming left V 5 bases short and J 3 bases short, with 10 bases between. Germline-derived CDR1 and CDR2 are SGHTA and FQGNSA. The CDR3 runs to 14 residues.

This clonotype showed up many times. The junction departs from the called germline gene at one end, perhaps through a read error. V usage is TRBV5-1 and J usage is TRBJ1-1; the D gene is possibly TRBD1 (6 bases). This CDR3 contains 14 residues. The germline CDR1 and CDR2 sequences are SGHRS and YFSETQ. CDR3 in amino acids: CASSLGGGGTEAFF. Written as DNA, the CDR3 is TGTGCCAGCAGCTTAGGGGGGGGTGGCACTGAAGCTTTCTTT.

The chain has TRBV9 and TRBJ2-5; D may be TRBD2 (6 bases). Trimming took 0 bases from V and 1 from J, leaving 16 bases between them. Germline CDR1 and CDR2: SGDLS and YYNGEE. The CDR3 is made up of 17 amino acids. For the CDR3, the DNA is TGTGCCAGCAGCGTAGGGGACTGGTGGAGGACCCAAGAGACCCAGTACTTC. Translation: CASSVGDWWRTQETQYF.

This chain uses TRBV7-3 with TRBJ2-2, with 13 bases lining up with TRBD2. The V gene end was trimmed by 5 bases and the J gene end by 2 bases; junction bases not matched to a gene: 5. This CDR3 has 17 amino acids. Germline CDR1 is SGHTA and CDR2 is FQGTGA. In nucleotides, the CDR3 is TGTGCCAGCAGCCTACTAGCGGGGGGGCAAAACACCGGGGAGCTGTTTTTT. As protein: CASSLLAGGQNTGELFF.

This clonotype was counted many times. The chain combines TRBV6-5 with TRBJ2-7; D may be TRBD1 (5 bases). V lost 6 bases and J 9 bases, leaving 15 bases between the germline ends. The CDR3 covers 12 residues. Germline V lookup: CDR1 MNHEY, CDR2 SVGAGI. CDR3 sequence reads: CASRHISGLQYF. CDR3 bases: TGTGCCAGCAGACATATCTCAGGGTTGCAGTACTTC.

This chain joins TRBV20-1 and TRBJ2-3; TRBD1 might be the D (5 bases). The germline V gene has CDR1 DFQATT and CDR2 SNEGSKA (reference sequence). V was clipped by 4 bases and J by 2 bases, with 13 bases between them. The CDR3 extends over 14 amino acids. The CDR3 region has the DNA TGCAGTGCTAAAGGGGCCGTTAACACAGATACGCAGTATTTT. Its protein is CSAKGAVNTDTQYF.

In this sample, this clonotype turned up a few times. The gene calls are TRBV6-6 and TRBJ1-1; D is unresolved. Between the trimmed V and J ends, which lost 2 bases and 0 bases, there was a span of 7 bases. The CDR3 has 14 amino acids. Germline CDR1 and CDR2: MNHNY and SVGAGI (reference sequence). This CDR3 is CASSYQEVNTEAFF. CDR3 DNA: TGTGCCAGCAGTTACCAGGAAGTGAACACTGAAGCTTTCTTT.

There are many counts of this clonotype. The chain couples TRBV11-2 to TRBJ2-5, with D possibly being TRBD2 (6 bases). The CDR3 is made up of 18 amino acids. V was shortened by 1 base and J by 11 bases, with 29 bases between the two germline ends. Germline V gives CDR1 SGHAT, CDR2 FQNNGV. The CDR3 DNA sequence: TGTGCCAGCAGCTTAGCGTACGGGACGGAACTTGAACGTCGGGAGCAGTACTTC. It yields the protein CASSLAYGTELERREQYF.